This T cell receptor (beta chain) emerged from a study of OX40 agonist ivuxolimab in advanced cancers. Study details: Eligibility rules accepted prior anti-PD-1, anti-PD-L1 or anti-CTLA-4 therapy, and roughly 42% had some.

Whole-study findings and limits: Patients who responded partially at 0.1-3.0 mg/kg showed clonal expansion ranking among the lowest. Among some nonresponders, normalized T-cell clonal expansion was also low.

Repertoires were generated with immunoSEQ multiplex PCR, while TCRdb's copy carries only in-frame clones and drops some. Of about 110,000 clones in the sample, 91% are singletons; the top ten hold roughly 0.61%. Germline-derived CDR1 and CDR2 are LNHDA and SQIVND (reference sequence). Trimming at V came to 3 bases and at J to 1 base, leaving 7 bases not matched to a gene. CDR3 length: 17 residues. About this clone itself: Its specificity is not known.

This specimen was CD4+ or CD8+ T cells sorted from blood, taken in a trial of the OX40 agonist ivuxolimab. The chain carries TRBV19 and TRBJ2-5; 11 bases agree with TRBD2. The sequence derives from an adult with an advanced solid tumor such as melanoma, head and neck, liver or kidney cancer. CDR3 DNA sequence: TGTGCCAGTAGTATCTCCGGGACTAGCGGCCCCCAAGAGACCCAGTACTTC. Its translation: CASSISGTSGPQETQYF.